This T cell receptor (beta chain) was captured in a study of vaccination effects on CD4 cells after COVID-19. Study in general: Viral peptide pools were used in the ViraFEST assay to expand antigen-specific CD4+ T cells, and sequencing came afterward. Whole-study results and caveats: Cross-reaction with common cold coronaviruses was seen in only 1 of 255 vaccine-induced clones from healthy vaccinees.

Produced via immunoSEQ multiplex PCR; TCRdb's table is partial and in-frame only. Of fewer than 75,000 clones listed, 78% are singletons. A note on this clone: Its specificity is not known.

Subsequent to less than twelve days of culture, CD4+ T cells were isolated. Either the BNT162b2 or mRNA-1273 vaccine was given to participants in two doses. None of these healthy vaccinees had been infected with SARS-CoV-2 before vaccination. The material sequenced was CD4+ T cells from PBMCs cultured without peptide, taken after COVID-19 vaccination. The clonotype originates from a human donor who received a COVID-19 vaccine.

The CDR3 spells CASSPVGQSNTEAFF. DNA for the CDR3: TGTGCCAGCAGCCCGGTGGGACAGTCGAACACTGAAGCTTTCTTT. This sequence joins TRBV11-3 and TRBJ1-1, with TRBD1 matching over 7 bases. The CDR3 runs 15 residues. J was trimmed by 1 base and V by 5 bases; bases with no gene match: 7. Germline CDR1 is SGHNT and CDR2 is YENEEA.